The 32 T cell receptor beta chains below were found in one sample sequenced in a study of blood T cells in healthy people across ages. A J-beta primer mix and a sample-barcoded 5' primer were used in a second PCR of about 6 to 12 cycles. MiXCR, applied by TCRdb to the 5' RACE reads, yields one record per CDR3 protein. The repertoire holds hundreds of thousands of distinct CDR3 sequences, with 20% to 25% as singletons. The sequencing input was blood. The receptors stem from a man in his sixties or seventies in good health.

This clonotype appeared many times. This chain connects TRBV7-9 to TRBJ1-1; D is unresolved. The CDR3 loop spans 12 amino acids. Germline CDR1 reads SEHNR; CDR2 reads FQNEAQ (reference sequence). Trimming left V 5 bases short and J 7 bases short, with 11 bases between. The CDR3 region is CASSPPRNEAFF. The DNA for the CDR3 is TGTGCCAGCAGCCCCCCCAGGAATGAAGCTTTCTTT.

The V call is TRBV20-1, the J call TRBJ1-4; 7 bases map to TRBD1. The CDR3 consists of 14 residues. V lost 1 base, J lost 6 bases, and 5 bases stayed unmatched. Germline lookup yields CDR1 DFQATT and CDR2 SNEGSKA (reference sequence). The CDR3 loop is CSARVWTGDEKLFF. For the CDR3, the DNA is TGCAGTGCTAGAGTTTGGACAGGAGATGAAAAACTGTTTTTT.

The chain has TRBV28 and TRBJ2-3; D unclear. This CDR3 comprises 15 residues. Trimming removed 5 bases from V and 3 bases from J, with 15 bases in between. Per germline, CDR1 MDHEN and CDR2 SYDVKM. The CDR3 here is CASSTIQRRTDTQYF. The DNA of the CDR3 is TGTGCCAGCAGTACAATCCAGAGGCGGACAGATACGCAGTATTTT.

This clonotype appeared many times. The chain uses TRBV6-1 and TRBJ1-3, with D unclear. The CDR3 loop spans 14 amino acids. Germline V gives CDR1 MNHNS, CDR2 SASEGT. V dropped 3 bases and J dropped 3 bases, with 9 bases sitting between them. CDR3 DNA: TGTGCCAGCAGTGACAAAGCGGGTGGAAACACCATATATTTT. Translation gives CASSDKAGGNTIYF.

There are many counts of this clonotype. The chain recombines TRBV5-1 with TRBJ2-5; D unclear. V was trimmed by 2 bases and J by 0 bases, leaving 5 bases between them. Germline CDR1 and CDR2: SGHRS and YFSETQ. The CDR3 contains 13 residues. The CDR3 bases are TGCGCCAGCAGCTTCGGCAACCAAGAGACCCAGTACTTC. Its protein product is CASSFGNQETQYF.

The genes are TRBV5-1 and TRBJ2-3; 7 nucleotides agree with TRBD2. J lost 4 bases, V lost 1 base, and 9 bases had no gene match. This CDR3 is built from 16 residues. The V gene's germline CDR1 is SGHRS and CDR2 YFSETQ. The CDR3 nucleotides are TGCGCCAGCAGCTTGAGTACTAGCGCTCCTGCAGATACGCAGTATTTT. As protein: CASSLSTSAPADTQYF.

This CDR3 is CASRRTSGVGFSSYNEQFF. The CDR3 nucleotides read TGTGCCAGCAGACGGACTAGCGGAGTGGGTTTCAGCTCCTACAATGAGCAGTTCTTC. The chain is built from TRBV6-1 and TRBJ2-1; 10 bases align to TRBD2. The CDR3 extends over 19 amino acids. Trimming cost V 6 bases and J 0 bases; bases outside gene matches: 14. CDR1 and CDR2 from the germline V gene are MNHNS and SASEGT.

This sequence joins TRBV5-1 and TRBJ1-5, with D possibly matching TRBD1 (5 bases). Germline lookup yields CDR1 SGHRS and CDR2 YFSETQ. Deletions cut 1 base from V and 3 bases from J, with 11 bases between. This CDR3 region has 15 residues. CDR3 in DNA: TGCGCCAGCAGCTTGTTCACAGGAAACAATCAGCCCCAGCATTTT. Translating gives CASSLFTGNNQPQHF.

This clonotype was recorded at least ten times. The chain employs TRBV7-2 and TRBJ2-5; TRBD2 is a possible D gene (5 bases). The CDR3 length is 14 residues. Looked up from germline, CDR1 is SGHTA and CDR2 is FQGNSA. V was pared by 4 bases and J by 2 bases, with 11 bases between. CDR3 residues: CASSSGIAQETQYF. The CDR3 region has the DNA TGTGCCAGCAGCTCCGGGATCGCACAAGAGACCCAGTACTTC.

This clonotype appeared a few times. This chain joins TRBV20-1 and TRBJ2-1, with 9 bases that match TRBD2. J gave up 5 bases and V 1 base, and 0 bases lay outside the gene matches. CDR1 is DFQATT and CDR2 is SNEGSKA in the germline V gene (reference sequence). The CDR3 has 13 residues. CDR3 coding DNA: TGCAGTGCTAGAGGACTAGCGGACAATGAGCAGTTCTTC. Translating gives CSARGLADNEQFF.

This clonotype was counted many times. V usage is TRBV12-3 or TRBV12-4 and J usage is TRBJ1-1, with D hard to call. The CDR3 has 13 residues. Trimming removed 3 bases from V and 3 bases from J, with 8 bases in between. CDR3 amino acids: CASSFGLHTEAFF. DNA of the CDR3: TGTGCCAGCAGTTTCGGGCTCCACACTGAAGCTTTCTTT.

This clonotype was found a few times. This chain joins TRBV20-1 and TRBJ2-5; D is undetermined. CDR3 size: 13 residues. V gave up 0 bases and J gave up 4 bases, with 9 bases separating them. Germline V gene lookup returns CDR1 DFQATT and CDR2 SNEGSKA (reference sequence). CDR3 in amino acids: CSARDQGLETQYF. The CDR3 DNA reads TGCAGTGCTAGAGATCAAGGGTTAGAGACCCAGTACTTC.

A few counts support this clonotype. This chain connects TRBV5-1 to TRBJ1-1; no reliable D call. The V gene lost 1 base and the J gene lost 7 bases, with 14 bases spanning the gap. This CDR3 contains 14 residues. From germline, CDR1 is SGHRS and CDR2 YFSETQ. Here the CDR3 reads CASSLNFGVVEAFF. CDR3 nucleotides: TGCGCCAGCAGCTTGAATTTTGGGGTAGTTGAAGCTTTCTTT.

The chain combines TRBV4-1 with TRBJ2-5; 8 nucleotides agree with TRBD1. Germline V gene sequence: CDR1 MGHRA, CDR2 YSYEKL. Unmatched junction bases numbered 17, after V lost 1 base and J lost 4 bases. The CDR3 contains 19 residues. Here the CDR3 reads CASSQVRGLQGDMGETQYF. CDR3 sequence (DNA): TGCGCCAGCAGCCAAGTGCGAGGACTACAGGGGGATATGGGAGAGACCCAGTACTTC.

This clonotype has only one observation. This chain joins TRBV7-9 and TRBJ2-7, with TRBD1 identical over 10 bases. J gave up 2 bases and V 6 bases, and 7 bases lay outside the gene matches. This CDR3 comprises 15 residues. Germline V lookup: CDR1 SEHNR, CDR2 FQNEAQ (reference sequence). The CDR3: CASSSADRGTYEQYF. The CDR3 DNA reads as TGTGCCAGCAGTTCCGCGGACAGGGGGACCTACGAGCAGTACTTC.

In its sample, this clonotype was seen a few times. This CDR3 is CASSLQGVQQYF. In DNA form, the CDR3 reads TGTGCCAGCAGTTTGCAGGGAGTTCAGCAGTACTTC. The chain carries TRBV12-3 or TRBV12-4 and TRBJ2-7; TRBD1 or TRBD2 may be the D gene (5 bases each). The CDR3 runs to 12 residues. V was trimmed by 3 bases and J by 8 bases, leaving 11 bases between them.

The chain carries TRBV19 and TRBJ2-1, with TRBD1 matching 7 bases. J was trimmed by 8 bases and V by 8 bases; bases with no gene match: 6. The CDR3 runs 12 residues. Germline assignment: CDR1 LNHDA and CDR2 SQIVND (reference sequence). CDR3 in amino acids: CASSTGLYEQFF. For the CDR3, the DNA is TGTGCCAGTTCGACAGGGTTGTATGAGCAGTTCTTC.

With respect to this clonotype: A much larger clone is a single base away; this may be a read error. The J gene is TRBJ2-5, the V gene TRBV2; D not certain. This CDR3 spans 13 amino acids. The V gene's germline CDR1 is SNHLY and CDR2 FYNNEI. CDR3 loop: CVSRHRFGETQYF. The CDR3 DNA reads as TGTGTCAGCAGGCACAGATTTGGGGAGACCCAGTACTTC. The full variable domain, rest sourced from reference TRBV2 and TRBJ2-5, is EPEVTQTPSHQVTQMGQEVILRCVPISNHLYFYWYRQILGQKVEFLVSFYNNEISEKSEIFDDQFSVERPDGSNFTLKIRSTKLEDSAMYFCVSRHRFGETQYFGPGTRLLVL.

Comments on this clonotype: A junction boundary mismatches the germline segment, possibly from a read error. The rearrangement links TRBV20-1 to TRBJ2-1, with TRBD2 matching over 8 bases. The CDR3 runs 13 residues. CDR1 and CDR2 (germline): DFQATT, SNEGSKA (reference sequence). The CDR3: CSGIAGNHNERFF. As DNA, the CDR3 is TGCAGTGGCATAGCGGGAAACCACAATGAGCGGTTCTTC.

This chain uses TRBV7-8 with TRBJ1-1, with 8 nucleotides matching TRBD1. Germline V lookup: CDR1 SGHVS, CDR2 FQNEAQ. V dropped 4 bases and J dropped 4; count of bases not matched to a gene: 5. There are 14 residues in the CDR3. The CDR3 reads CASSSDRVGTEAFF. The CDR3 coding sequence is TGTGCCAGCAGCTCGGACAGGGTCGGCACTGAAGCTTTCTTT.

The chain is built from TRBV7-9 and TRBJ2-5; TRBD1 agrees at 7 bases. J lost 5 bases, V lost 1 base, and 7 bases had no gene match. Germline V lookup: CDR1 SEHNR, CDR2 FQNEAQ (reference sequence). The CDR3 consists of 15 residues. The CDR3 DNA is TGTGCCAGCAGCTTAGGGACAGGATGGCAGGAGACCCAGTACTTC. Amino acid sequence: CASSLGTGWQETQYF.

This clonotype appeared a few times. A much larger clonotype is one base distant, so this may be a read error. The rearrangement uses TRBV29-1 and TRBJ2-5; the D gene is possibly TRBD2 (5 bases). CDR1 is SQVTM and CDR2 is ANQGSEA in the germline V gene. CDR3 size: 13 residues. The CDR3 spells CSVGEGSGEAQYF. As DNA, the CDR3 is TGCAGCGTCGGGGAAGGGTCAGGAGAGGCCCAGTACTTC.

This clonotype appeared a few times. V gene TRBV12-3 or TRBV12-4 combines with J gene TRBJ2-3, with 8 bases matching TRBD1. V lost 2 bases to trimming and J lost 2 bases; unmatched junction nucleotides: 9. This CDR3 spans 17 amino acids. In DNA form, the CDR3 reads TGTGCCAGCAGTTTAACCGGGCCGGGACAGGCCACAGATACGCAGTATTTT. Translated: CASSLTGPGQATDTQYF.

This clonotype was seen more than once but under ten times. J is TRBJ2-5 and V is TRBV7-8; TRBD1 or TRBD2 may be the D gene (7 bases each). With the DNA end fitting TRBJ2-7 better, the J assignment may be wrong. This CDR3 has 16 residues. The V gene's germline CDR1 is SGHVS and CDR2 FQNEAQ. The CDR3 DNA follows: TGTGCCAGCAGCTCGATCGACAGGGAGGGTACCTACGAGCAGTACTTC. Protein: CASSSIDREGTYEQYF.

In DNA form, the CDR3 reads TGTGCCAGCAGCTTAGTTTCTTCGCGGTCCTACGAGCAGTACTTC. It yields the protein CASSLVSSRSYEQYF. V usage is TRBV7-9 and J usage is TRBJ2-7; D gene uncertain. The CDR3 extends over 15 amino acids. Trimming took off 1 base at V and 1 base at J, with 11 bases between the two ends. CDR1 and CDR2 from the germline V gene are SEHNR and FQNEAQ (reference sequence).

V gene TRBV6-6 combines with J gene TRBJ1-4, with 11 bases lining up with TRBD1. Germline assignment: CDR1 MNHNY and CDR2 SVGAGI (reference sequence). The CDR3 sequence is 15 residues long. V shed 4 bases and J 4 bases; nucleotides not matched to a gene: 2. In DNA form, the CDR3 reads TGTGCCAGCAGTTCGGGGACAGGGGGTAATGAAAAACTGTTTTTT. Its protein is CASSSGTGGNEKLFF.

This clonotype has only a few counts. The chain uses TRBV5-1 and TRBJ2-1, with TRBD2 matching over 9 bases. Trimming removed 0 bases from V and 7 bases from J; junction bases left unmatched: 8. The CDR3 has 16 amino acids. The germline V gene has CDR1 SGHRS and CDR2 YFSETQ. CDR3 residues: CASSLGLAALGNEQFF. The CDR3 DNA sequence: TGCGCCAGCAGCTTGGGACTAGCGGCCCTCGGAAATGAGCAGTTCTTC.

This clonotype was observed a few times. This chain links TRBV28 with TRBJ2-1; the D gene is possibly TRBD2 (5 bases). This CDR3 has 16 residues. V dropped 0 bases and J dropped 7 bases, with 16 bases sitting between them. The germline V gene encodes CDR1 MDHEN and CDR2 SYDVKM. DNA for the CDR3: TGTGCCAGCAGTTTATGGCCCGAGGGATCGAAGAATGAGCAGTTCTTC. This encodes CASSLWPEGSKNEQFF.

This clonotype was observed a few times. An end of the junction differs from the germline gene, which may be a read error. This sequence joins TRBV20-1 and TRBJ2-3; D may match TRBD1 or TRBD2 (5 bases each). From germline, CDR1 is DFQATT and CDR2 SNEGSKA (reference sequence). CDR3 length: 14 residues. The CDR3 loop reads CSGNRDHGTDTQYF. Here the CDR3 DNA reads TGCAGTGGCAATAGGGACCATGGCACGGATACGCAGTATTTT.

This clonotype was recorded once. The rearrangement uses TRBV5-1 and TRBJ1-1; D gene unclear. This CDR3 is built from 12 residues. The V and J ends lost 5 bases and 8 bases respectively, with 13 bases between them. Germline V gene sequence: CDR1 SGHRS, CDR2 YFSETQ. The CDR3 is CASRTQGGEAFF. CDR3 nucleotides: TGCGCCAGCAGGACACAAGGAGGAGAAGCTTTCTTT.

The chain uses TRBV5-1 and TRBJ2-1, with no clear D. TRBJ2-7 explains the end of the DNA better; the J call may be wrong. CDR1 and CDR2 (germline): SGHRS, YFSETQ. The CDR3 is 11 amino acids. CDR3 DNA sequence: TGCGCCAGCAGCAAGACTGGTGAGCAGTACTTC. Its protein is CASSKTGEQYF.

The CDR3 nucleotides read TGTGCCATCAGTGAAGAGGAGTTGAATTCACCCCTCCACTTT. Translating gives CAISEEELNSPLHF. The chain has TRBV10-3 and TRBJ1-6; D unresolved. V shed 3 bases and J shed 7 bases, with 10 bases lying between them. The CDR3 loop spans 14 amino acids. The germline V gene encodes CDR1 ENHRY and CDR2 SYGVKD.